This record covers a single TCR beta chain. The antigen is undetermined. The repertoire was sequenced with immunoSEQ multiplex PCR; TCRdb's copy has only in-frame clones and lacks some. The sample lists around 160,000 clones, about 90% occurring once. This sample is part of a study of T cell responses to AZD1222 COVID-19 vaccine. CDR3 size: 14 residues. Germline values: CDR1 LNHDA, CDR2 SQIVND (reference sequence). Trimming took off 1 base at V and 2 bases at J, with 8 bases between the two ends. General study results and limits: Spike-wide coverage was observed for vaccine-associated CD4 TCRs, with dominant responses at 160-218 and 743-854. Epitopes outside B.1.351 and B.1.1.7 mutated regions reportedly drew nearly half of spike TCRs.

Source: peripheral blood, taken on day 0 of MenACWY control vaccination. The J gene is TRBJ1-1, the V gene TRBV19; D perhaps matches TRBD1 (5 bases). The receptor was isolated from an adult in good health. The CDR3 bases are TGTGCCAGTAGTATAGCAGGGAGCAACACTGAAGCTTTCTTT. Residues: CASSIAGSNTEAFF.